The 5 T cell receptor beta chains in this list originate from one sample, sequenced in a study of blood T cell repertoires in COVID-19. Data came from immunoSEQ multiplex PCR; TCRdb stores just in-frame clones and leaves some out. The data contain some 190,000 clones, roughly 87% of them singletons. Input material: PBMCs or T cells enriched from blood (not recorded which). The receptors come from a woman between 40 and 50 years old with acute COVID-19.

V usage is TRBV5-1 and J usage is TRBJ1-6; D not certain. The CDR3 totals 15 residues. V gave up 0 bases and J gave up 7 bases, with 11 bases separating them. The germline V gene has CDR1 SGHRS and CDR2 YFSETQ. Here the CDR3 DNA reads TGCGCCAGCAGCTTGGGATCCCTTGGCAATTCACCCCTCCACTTT. Protein: CASSLGSLGNSPLHF.

This rearrangement joins TRBV7-6 to TRBJ2-2; 12 positions agree with TRBD2. CDR3 size: 16 residues. In germline, CDR1 is SGHVS, CDR2 FNYEAQ. V was clipped by 4 bases and J by 5 bases; unmatched bases: 5. CDR3 in DNA: TGTGCCAGCAGCTCCCCTAGCGGGAGGGGAACCGGGGAGCTGTTTTTT. Its translation: CASSSPSGRGTGELFF. Together with reference TRBV7-6 and TRBJ2-2, the CDR3 gives the full variable domain: GAGVSQSPRYKVTKRGQDVALRCDPISGHVSLYWYRQALGQGPEFLTYFNYEAQQDKSGLPNDRFSAERPEGSISTLTIQRTEQRDSAMYRCASSSPSGRGTGELFFGEGSRLTVL.

The chain combines TRBV2 with TRBJ2-5; 7 nucleotides align to TRBD1. This CDR3 region has 14 residues. The J segment lost 5 bases and the V segment lost 1 base, leaving 4 bases of the junction unmatched. CDR1 is SNHLY, CDR2 FYNNEI, per germline. CDR3 in amino acids: CASSEDRGHETQYF. The CDR3 region has the DNA TGTGCCAGCAGTGAAGACAGGGGACACGAGACCCAGTACTTC.

The rearrangement uses TRBV5-4 and TRBJ1-1; tentative D call: TRBD1 (6 bases). The CDR3 runs to 14 residues. In germline, CDR1 is SGHNT, CDR2 YYREEE (reference sequence). Trimming removed 3 bases at V and 3 bases at J, with 12 bases between. The CDR3 region is CASSSHDRYTEAFF. The CDR3 nucleotides read TGTGCCAGCAGCTCACACGACAGGTACACTGAAGCTTTCTTT.

This chain joins TRBV4-1 and TRBJ1-2, with D perhaps TRBD1 (6 bases). This CDR3 contains 13 residues. The ends were cut back, 6 bases at V and 6 bases at J, with 14 bases in the middle. Germline V lookup: CDR1 MGHRA, CDR2 YSYEKL. The CDR3 sequence is CASRPTGTDGYTF. The CDR3 nucleotides are TGCGCCAGCAGACCTACAGGGACCGATGGCTACACCTTC.